Listed below are T cell receptor beta chains from one sample, sequenced in a study of CD8+ T cells in alopecia areata. Generated by immunoSEQ multiplex PCR, the TCRdb table keeps only in-frame clones and is missing some. In the table there are 90,000 to 150,000 clones, 50% to 55% of which are singletons. Sample: CD4+ T cells sorted from blood, taken at week 4, from a patient treated with tofacitinib. These receptors all come from a human donor with alopecia areata. Each CDR3 is given with its conserved first and last residue. D genes are given only for firm matches. Size tells how often a clone was seen (once, few, many) or the class of an expanded clone, and some rows leave it out.

>TRBJ1-2|TRBV4-1|.|.
TGCGCCAGCAGCCAGCTGACAGTCAACTATGGCTACACCTTC
CASSQLTVNYGYTF
>TRBJ1-5|TRBV7-8|.|TRBD1
TGTGCCAGCAGCTCGTTCCGCGCCGGGACAGGGGTCGCTCAGCCCCAGCATTTT
CASSSFRAGTGVAQPQHF
>TRBJ1-2|TRBV11-2|.|TRBD1
TGTGCCAGCAGCCCCGACAGGGAGAGAGGCTACACCTTC
CASSPDRERGYTF
>TRBJ2-5|TRBV29-1|.|TRBD2
TGCAGCGTCGACGGGACTAGCGGGAGGGCAACCCAGTACTTC
CSVDGTSGRATQYF
>TRBJ1-2|TRBV15|.|TRBD1
TGTGCCACCAGCAGAGACATACAGGGGGCTGCTGGCACCTTC
CATSRDIQGAAGTF
>TRBJ2-2|TRBV30|.|.
TGTGCCTTATCAAATCGGGCAGGGCGTGTCGGGGAGCTGTTTTTT
CALSNRAGRVGELFF
>TRBJ2-7|TRBV6-6|.|.
TGTGCCAGCCAGAAAGACAGCTACGAGCAGTACTTC
CASQKDSYEQYF
>TRBJ2-5|TRBV6-6|.|.
TGTGCCAGCAGAACCGACACCGAGAACATTCAAGAGACCCAGTACTTC
CASRTDTENIQETQYF
>TRBJ1-1|TRBV29-1|few|.
TGCAGCGTTCTTGGGAGGGACACTGAAGCTTTCTTT
CSVLGRDTEAFF
>TRBJ2-1|TRBV30|few|.
TGTGCCTGGAGTGGCAGCTCCTACAATGAGCAGTTCTTC
CAWSGSSYNEQFF
>TRBJ1-5|TRBV2|.|.
TGTGCCAGCAGTGAAGAGGGAATCAACAATCAGCCCCAGCATTTT
CASSEEGINNQPQHF
>TRBJ1-3|TRBV29-1|.|.
TGCAGCGTTGAAGGCGCTTACTCTGGAAACACCATATATTTT
CSVEGAYSGNTIYF
>TRBJ2-1|TRBV30|.|.
TGTGCCTGGAGGGAAGCCGGGGGACTCTCCTACAATGAGCAGTTCTTC
CAWREAGGLSYNEQFF
>TRBJ1-6|TRBV15|.|.
TGTGCCACCAGCAGAGATGGAAAGGGTTCACCCCTCCACTTT
CATSRDGKGSPLHF
>TRBJ2-7|TRBV6-5|.|.
TGTGCCAGCAGTTACAGGAGACAGCTTTCCTACGAGCAGTACTTC
CASSYRRQLSYEQYF
>TRBJ2-3|TRBV29-1|once|TRBD1
TGCAGCGTTGAAACGGGACAGGGAACAGATACGCAGTATTTT
CSVETGQGTDTQYF
>TRBJ2-7|TRBV4-1|.|.
TGCGCCAGCAGCCCCCTATTTCAGCGGGCCTCCTACGAGCAGTACTTC
CASSPLFQRASYEQYF
>TRBJ2-7|TRBV11-1|.|.
TGTGCCAGCAGCTTCGGGATACAGGAAACCTACGAGCAGTACTTC
CASSFGIQETYEQYF